The text below deals with one T cell receptor (beta chain). The antigen is unknown. Vbeta (60) and Jbeta (13) primers were used in the PCR. Generated by immunoSEQ multiplex PCR, the TCRdb table keeps only in-frame clones and is missing some. Seen here are some 150,000 clones, around three quarters observed once, and the top ten hold 4%. The data stem from a study of cytomegalovirus exposure and HLA in healthy donors. Study-level background: A previous analysis identified 117 million unique TCR beta sequences derived from 180 million or so T cells. The study placed around 80% of its 350 to 400 genotyped donors in the Caucasian-associated ancestry cluster.

General study findings and limits: In an earlier analysis, about 87% or about 30%: the productive usage of most TCR beta V segments. Beyond CMV serostatus, there was no information to go on about immune exposure.

The CDR3 totals 13 residues. Germline CDR1 reads SEHNR; CDR2 reads FQNEAQ (reference sequence). V shed 8 bases and J 3 bases; nucleotides not matched to a gene: 3. The chain is built from TRBV7-9 and TRBJ1-3, with 8 positions matching TRBD1. Sequenced material: PBMCs. The source is a woman aged 40 to 50 in good health and CMV-seronegative. The CDR3 here is CASQGAYGNTIYF. The CDR3, as DNA: TGTGCCAGCCAGGGGGCTTATGGAAACACCATATATTTT.